This T cell receptor beta chain was captured in a study of blood T cells in healthy people across ages. The CDR3 has 15 amino acids. CDR1 and CDR2 (germline): SNHLY, FYNNEI. After removal of 7 bases from V and 3 bases from J, the junction contained 8 bases not matched to a gene. With a J-beta primer mix and a sample-barcoded 5' primer, a second PCR ran 7 to 11 cycles. Each sample provided no less than 2.5 million CDR3-containing paired-end reads. TCRdb redid the calling of the 5' RACE reads with MiXCR, one entry per CDR3 protein. The table includes under 1,100,000 distinct CDR3 sequences, around 27% detected once. Separately, the same data were catalogued under a study of T cells of mothers and their children.

The origin of this receptor is a girl aged 2 to 9 in good health. J is TRBJ2-1 and V is TRBV2; 8 bases align to TRBD2. What was sequenced was blood. The DNA of the CDR3 is TGTGCCAGCACGTGGCGGGGGGACTACTACAATGAGCAGTTCTTC. This translates into CASTWRGDYYNEQFF.